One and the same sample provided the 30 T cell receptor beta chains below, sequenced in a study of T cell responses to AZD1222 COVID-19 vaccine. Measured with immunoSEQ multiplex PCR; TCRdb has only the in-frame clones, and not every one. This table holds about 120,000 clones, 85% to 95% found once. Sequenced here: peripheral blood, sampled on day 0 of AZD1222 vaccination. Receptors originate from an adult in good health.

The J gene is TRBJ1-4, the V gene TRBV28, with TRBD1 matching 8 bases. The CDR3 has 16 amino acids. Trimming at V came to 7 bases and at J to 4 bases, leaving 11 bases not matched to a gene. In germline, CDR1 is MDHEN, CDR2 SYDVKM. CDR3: CASTSPGTGNNEKLFF. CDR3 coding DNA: TGTGCCAGCACCTCGCCGGGGACAGGAAATAATGAAAAACTGTTTTTT.

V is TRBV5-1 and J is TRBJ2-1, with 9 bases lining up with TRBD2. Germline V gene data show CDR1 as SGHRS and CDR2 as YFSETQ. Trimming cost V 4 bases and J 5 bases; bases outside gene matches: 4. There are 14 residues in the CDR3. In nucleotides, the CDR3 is TGCGCCAGCAGCCCGGGACTAGCTAACAATGAGCAGTTCTTC. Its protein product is CASSPGLANNEQFF.

This chain's CDR3 is CASRMGQGNGYTF. The CDR3, as DNA: TGTGCCAGTAGGATGGGCCAGGGGAATGGCTACACCTTC. This chain joins TRBV19 and TRBJ1-2, with D possibly matching TRBD1 (6 bases). Per the germline V gene, CDR1 is LNHDA and CDR2 is SQIVND (reference sequence). Trimming removed 6 bases from V and 6 bases from J, with 14 bases in between. The CDR3 totals 13 residues.

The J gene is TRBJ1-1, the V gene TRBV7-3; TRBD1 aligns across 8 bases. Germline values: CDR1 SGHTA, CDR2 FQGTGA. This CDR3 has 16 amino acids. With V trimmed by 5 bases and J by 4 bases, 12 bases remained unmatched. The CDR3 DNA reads TGTGCCAGCAGCCTTACCCCTACTACAGGGGGCACTGAAGCTTTCTTT. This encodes CASSLTPTTGGTEAFF.

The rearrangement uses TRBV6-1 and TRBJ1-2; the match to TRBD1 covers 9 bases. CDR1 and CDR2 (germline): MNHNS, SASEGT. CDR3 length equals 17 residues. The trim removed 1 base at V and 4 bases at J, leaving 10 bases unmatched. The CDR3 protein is CASSEEGTGWSLYGYTF. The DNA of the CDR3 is TGTGCCAGCAGTGAAGAAGGGACAGGGTGGTCTCTCTATGGCTACACCTTC.

The chain's CDR3 is CASSDGYQPQHF. The CDR3 bases are TGTGCCAGCAGTGACGGTTATCAGCCCCAGCATTTT. The chain carries TRBV6-1 and TRBJ1-5; D is ambiguous. Trimming cost V 3 bases and J 5 bases, with 5 bases left between them. There are 12 residues in the CDR3. Germline V gene data show CDR1 as MNHNS and CDR2 as SASEGT.

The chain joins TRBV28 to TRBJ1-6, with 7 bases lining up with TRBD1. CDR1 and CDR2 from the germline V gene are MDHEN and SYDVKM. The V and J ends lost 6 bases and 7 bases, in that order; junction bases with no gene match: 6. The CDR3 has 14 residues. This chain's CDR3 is CASSTGQQNSPLHF. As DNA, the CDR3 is TGTGCCAGCAGCACGGGACAGCAAAATTCACCCCTCCACTTT. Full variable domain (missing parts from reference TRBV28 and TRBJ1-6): DVKVTQSSRYLVKRTGEKVFLECVQDMDHENMFWYRQDPGLGLRLIYFSYDVKMKEKGDIPEGYSVSREKKERFSLILESASTNQTSMYLCASSTGQQNSPLHFGNGTRLTVT.

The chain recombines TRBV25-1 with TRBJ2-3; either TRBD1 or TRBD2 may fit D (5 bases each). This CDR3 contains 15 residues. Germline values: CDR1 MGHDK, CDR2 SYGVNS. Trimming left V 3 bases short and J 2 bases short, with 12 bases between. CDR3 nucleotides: TGTGCCAGCAGTGACTCGGGACGGATCACAGATACGCAGTATTTT. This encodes CASSDSGRITDTQYF. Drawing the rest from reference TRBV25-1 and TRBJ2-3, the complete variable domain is EADIYQTPRYLVIGTGKKITLECSQTMGHDKMYWYQQDPGMELHLIHYSYGVNSTEKGDLSSESTVSRIRTEHFPLTLESARPSHTSQYLCASSDSGRITDTQYFGPGTRLTVL.

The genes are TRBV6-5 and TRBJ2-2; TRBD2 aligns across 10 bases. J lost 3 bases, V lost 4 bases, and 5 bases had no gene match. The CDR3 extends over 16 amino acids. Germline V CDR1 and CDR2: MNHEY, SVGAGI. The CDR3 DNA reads TGTGCCAGCAGTTTTAGCGGGGGGCCCTACACCGGGGAGCTGTTTTTT. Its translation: CASSFSGGPYTGELFF.

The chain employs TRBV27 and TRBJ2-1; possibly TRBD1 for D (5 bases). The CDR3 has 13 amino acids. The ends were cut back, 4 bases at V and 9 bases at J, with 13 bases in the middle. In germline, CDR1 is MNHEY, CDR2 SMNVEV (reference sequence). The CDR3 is CASSYIGASEQFF. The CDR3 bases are TGTGCCAGCAGTTATATTGGGGCGAGTGAGCAGTTCTTC.

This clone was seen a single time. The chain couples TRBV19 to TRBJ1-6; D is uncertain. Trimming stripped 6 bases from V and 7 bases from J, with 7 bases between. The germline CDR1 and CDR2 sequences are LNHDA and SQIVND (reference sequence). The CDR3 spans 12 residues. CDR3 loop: CASRFGNSPLHF. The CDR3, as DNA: TGTGCCAGTAGATTTGGGAATTCACCCCTCCACTTT.

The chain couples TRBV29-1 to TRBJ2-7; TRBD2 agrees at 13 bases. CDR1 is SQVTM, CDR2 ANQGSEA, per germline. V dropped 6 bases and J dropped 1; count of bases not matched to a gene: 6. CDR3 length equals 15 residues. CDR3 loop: CSVTGTSGASYEQYF. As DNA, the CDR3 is TGCAGCGTAACCGGGACTAGCGGGGCTTCCTACGAGCAGTACTTC.

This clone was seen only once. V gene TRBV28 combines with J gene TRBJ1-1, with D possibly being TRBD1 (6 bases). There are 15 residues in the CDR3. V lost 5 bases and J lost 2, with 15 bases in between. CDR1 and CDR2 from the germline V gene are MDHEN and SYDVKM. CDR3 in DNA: TGTGCCAGCAGTCCGAGGCCGGACAGAAACACTGAAGCTTTCTTT. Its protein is CASSPRPDRNTEAFF. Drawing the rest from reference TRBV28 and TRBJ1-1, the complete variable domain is DVKVTQSSRYLVKRTGEKVFLECVQDMDHENMFWYRQDPGLGLRLIYFSYDVKMKEKGDIPEGYSVSREKKERFSLILESASTNQTSMYLCASSPRPDRNTEAFFGQGTRLTVV.

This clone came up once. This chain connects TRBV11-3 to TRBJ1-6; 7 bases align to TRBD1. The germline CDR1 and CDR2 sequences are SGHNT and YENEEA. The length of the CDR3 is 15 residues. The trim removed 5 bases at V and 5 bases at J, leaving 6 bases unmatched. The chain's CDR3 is CASSLGQENNSPLHF. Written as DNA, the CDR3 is TGTGCCAGCAGCCTCGGACAGGAGAATAATTCACCCCTCCACTTT.

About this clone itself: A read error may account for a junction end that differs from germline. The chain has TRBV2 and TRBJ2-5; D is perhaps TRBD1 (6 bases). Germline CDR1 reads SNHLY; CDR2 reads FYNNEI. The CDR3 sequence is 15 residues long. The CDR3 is CASTEQGQPGETQYF. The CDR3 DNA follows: TGTGCCAGCACTGAACAAGGACAGCCGGGAGAGACCCAGTACTTC.

Here the CDR3 reads CASSPPTIPGGTGELFF. The DNA of the CDR3 is TGTGCCAGCTCACCACCGACCATCCCGGGCGGCACCGGGGAGCTGTTTTTT. This chain joins TRBV18 and TRBJ2-2; no reliable D call. Germline CDR1 and CDR2: KGHSH and LQKENI. The CDR3 is 17 residues long. The V gene lost 0 bases and the J gene lost 4 bases, with 15 bases spanning the gap.

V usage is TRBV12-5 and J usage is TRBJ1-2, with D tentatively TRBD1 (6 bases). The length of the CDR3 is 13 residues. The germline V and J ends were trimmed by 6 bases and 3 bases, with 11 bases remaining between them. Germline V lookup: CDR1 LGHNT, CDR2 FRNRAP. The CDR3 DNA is TGTGCTAGTGGGGGGGCTGCCTACTATGGCTACACCTTC. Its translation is CASGGAAYYGYTF.

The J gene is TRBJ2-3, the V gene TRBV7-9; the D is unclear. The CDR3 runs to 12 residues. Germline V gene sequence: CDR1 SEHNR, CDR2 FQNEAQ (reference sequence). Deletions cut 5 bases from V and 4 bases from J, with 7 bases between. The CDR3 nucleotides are TGTGCCAGCAGCCTTAGGCCAGATACGCAGTATTTT. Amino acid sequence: CASSLRPDTQYF.

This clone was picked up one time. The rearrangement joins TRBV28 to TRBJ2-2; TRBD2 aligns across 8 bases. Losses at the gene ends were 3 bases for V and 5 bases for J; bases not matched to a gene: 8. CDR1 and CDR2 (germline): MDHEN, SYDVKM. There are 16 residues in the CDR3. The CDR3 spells CASSFGRGVLTGELFF. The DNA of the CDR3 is TGTGCCAGCAGTTTTGGGCGGGGGGTCCTGACCGGGGAGCTGTTTTTT.

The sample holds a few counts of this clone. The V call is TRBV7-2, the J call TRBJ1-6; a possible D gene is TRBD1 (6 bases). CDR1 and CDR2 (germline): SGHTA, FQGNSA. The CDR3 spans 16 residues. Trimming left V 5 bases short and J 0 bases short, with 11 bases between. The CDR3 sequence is CASSLQGSSYNSPLHF. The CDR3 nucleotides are TGTGCCAGCAGCCTACAGGGAAGCTCCTATAATTCACCCCTCCACTTT.

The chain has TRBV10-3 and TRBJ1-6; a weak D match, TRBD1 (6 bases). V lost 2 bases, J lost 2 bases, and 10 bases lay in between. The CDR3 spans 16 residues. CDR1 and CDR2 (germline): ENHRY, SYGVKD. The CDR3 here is CAISERQEAYNSPLHF. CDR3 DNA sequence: TGTGCCATCAGTGAGCGACAGGAAGCCTATAATTCACCCCTCCACTTT.

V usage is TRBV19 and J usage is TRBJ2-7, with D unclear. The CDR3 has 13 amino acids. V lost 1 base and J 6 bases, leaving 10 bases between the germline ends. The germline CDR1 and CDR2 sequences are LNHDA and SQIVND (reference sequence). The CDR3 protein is CASSIVDLGEQYF. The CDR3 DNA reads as TGTGCCAGTAGTATAGTCGACCTGGGCGAGCAGTACTTC. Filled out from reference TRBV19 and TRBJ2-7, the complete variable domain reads DGGITQSPKYLFRKEGQNVTLSCEQNLNHDAMYWYRQDPGQGLRLIYYSQIVNDFQKGDIAEGYSVSREKKESFPLTVTSAQKNPTAFYLCASSIVDLGEQYFGPGTRLTVT.

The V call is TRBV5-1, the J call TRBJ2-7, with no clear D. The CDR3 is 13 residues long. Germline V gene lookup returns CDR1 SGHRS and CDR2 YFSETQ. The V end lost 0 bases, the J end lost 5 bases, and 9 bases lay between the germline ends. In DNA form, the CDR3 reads TGCGCCAGCAGCTTGGACCAGAACGACGAGCAGTACTTC. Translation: CASSLDQNDEQYF.

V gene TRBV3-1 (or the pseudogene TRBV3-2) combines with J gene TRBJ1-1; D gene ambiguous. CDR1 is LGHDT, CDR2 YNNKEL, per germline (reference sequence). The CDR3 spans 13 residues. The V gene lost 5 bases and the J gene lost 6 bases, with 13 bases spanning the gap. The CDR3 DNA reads TGTGCCAGCAGCAATCAGCTTTACCCTGAAGCTTTCTTT. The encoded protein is CASSNQLYPEAFF.

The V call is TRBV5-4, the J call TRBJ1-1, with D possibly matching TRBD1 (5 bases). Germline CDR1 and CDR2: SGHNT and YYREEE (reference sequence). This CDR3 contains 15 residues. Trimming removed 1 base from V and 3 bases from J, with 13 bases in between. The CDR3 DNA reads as TGTGCCAGCAGCTTGAGTTGGGGGGTCGACACTGAAGCTTTCTTT. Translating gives CASSLSWGVDTEAFF.

CDR3 sequence (DNA): TGTGCCAGCAGCCCAAGAGAGGGAATCGGGGAGCTGTTTTTT. It translates to CASSPREGIGELFF. This chain joins TRBV9 and TRBJ2-2; perhaps TRBD2 as D (5 bases). CDR3 length equals 14 residues. Trimming shortened V by 4 bases and J by 7 bases, and 14 bases separated the two germline ends. The germline CDR1 and CDR2 sequences are SGDLS and YYNGEE.

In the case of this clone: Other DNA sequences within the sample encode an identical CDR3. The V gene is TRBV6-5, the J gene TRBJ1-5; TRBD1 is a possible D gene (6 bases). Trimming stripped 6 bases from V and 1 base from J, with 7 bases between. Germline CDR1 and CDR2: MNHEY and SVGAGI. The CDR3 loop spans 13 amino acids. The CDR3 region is CASSQGSNQPQHF. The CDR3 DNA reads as TGTGCCAGCAGCCAGGGGAGCAATCAGCCCCAGCATTTT.

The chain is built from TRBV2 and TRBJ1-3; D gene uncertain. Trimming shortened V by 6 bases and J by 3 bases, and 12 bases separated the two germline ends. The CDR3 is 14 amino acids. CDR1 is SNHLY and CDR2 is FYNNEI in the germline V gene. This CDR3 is CASRGDLGGNTIYF. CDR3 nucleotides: TGTGCCAGCAGGGGCGACCTTGGTGGAAACACCATATATTTT.

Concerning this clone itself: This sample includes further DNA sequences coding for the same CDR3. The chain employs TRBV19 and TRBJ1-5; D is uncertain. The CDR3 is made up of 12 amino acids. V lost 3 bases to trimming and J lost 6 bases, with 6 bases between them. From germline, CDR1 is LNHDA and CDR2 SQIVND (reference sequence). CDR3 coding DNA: TGTGCCAGTAGTATGGGTGGTCAGCCCCAGCATTTT. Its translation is CASSMGGQPQHF.

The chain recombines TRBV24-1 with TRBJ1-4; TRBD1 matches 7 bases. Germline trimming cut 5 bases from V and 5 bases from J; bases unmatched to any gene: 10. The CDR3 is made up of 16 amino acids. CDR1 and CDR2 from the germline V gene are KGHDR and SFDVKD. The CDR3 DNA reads TGTGCCACCAGTGGGGAGACAGGGAAAGGGAATGAAAAACTGTTTTTT. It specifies CATSGETGKGNEKLFF.